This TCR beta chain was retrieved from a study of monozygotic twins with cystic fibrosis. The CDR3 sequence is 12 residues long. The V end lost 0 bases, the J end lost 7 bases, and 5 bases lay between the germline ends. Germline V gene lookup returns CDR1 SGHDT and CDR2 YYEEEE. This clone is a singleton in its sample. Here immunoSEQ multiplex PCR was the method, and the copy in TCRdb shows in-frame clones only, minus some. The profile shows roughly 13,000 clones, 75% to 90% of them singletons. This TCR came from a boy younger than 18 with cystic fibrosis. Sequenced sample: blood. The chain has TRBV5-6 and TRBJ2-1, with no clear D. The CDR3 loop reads CASSLELNEQFF. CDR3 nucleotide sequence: TGTGCCAGCAGCTTGGAGCTGAATGAGCAGTTCTTC.